This T cell receptor beta chain came from a study of T cell responses to AZD1222 COVID-19 vaccine. The ends were cut back, 3 bases at V and 8 bases at J, with 13 bases in the middle. Germline lookup yields CDR1 LNHDA and CDR2 SQIVND (reference sequence). CDR3 size: 14 residues. Whole-study findings and limits: Regions 160-218 and 743-854 held dominance among vaccine-associated CD4 TCRs, which spanned spike.

Remarks on this clone: The antigen remains undetermined.

The table came from immunoSEQ multiplex PCR; TCRdb's copy has only in-frame clones and leaves some out. Among 130,000 to 150,000 clones listed, approximately 91% were seen once. Sequences were derived from peripheral blood, sampled 28 days after the second AZD1222 dose. The source of this sequence is an adult who received the AZD1222 COVID-19 vaccine. The rearrangement links TRBV19 to TRBJ1-4, with D possibly TRBD1 on 5 matching bases. For the CDR3, the DNA is TGTGCCAGTAGTATCATTGGAGGGGACGAAAAACTGTTTTTT. Protein sequence: CASSIIGGDEKLFF.